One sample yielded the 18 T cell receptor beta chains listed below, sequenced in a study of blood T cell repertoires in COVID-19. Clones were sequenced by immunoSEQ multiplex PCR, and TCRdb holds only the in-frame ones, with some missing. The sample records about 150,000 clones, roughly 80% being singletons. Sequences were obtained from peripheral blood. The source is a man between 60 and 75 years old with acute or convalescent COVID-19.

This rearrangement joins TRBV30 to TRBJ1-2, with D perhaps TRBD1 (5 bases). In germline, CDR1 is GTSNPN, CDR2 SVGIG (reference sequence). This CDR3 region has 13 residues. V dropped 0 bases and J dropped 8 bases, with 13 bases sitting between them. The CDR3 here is CAWSVRMEGGYTF. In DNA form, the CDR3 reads TGTGCCTGGAGTGTACGGATGGAGGGGGGCTACACCTTC.

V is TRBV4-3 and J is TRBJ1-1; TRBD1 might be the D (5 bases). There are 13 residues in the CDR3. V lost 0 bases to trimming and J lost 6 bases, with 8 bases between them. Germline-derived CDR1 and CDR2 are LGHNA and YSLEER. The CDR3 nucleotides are TGCGCCAGCAGCCAAGATGGGGGGGCTGAAGCTTTCTTT. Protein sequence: CASSQDGGAEAFF.

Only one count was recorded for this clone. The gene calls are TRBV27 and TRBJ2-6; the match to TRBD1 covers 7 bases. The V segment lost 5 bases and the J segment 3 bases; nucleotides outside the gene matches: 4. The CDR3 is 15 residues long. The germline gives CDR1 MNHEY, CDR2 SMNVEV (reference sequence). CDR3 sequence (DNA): TGTGCCAGCAGTCGCCAGGGGGTTGGGGCCAACGTCCTGACTTTC. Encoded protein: CASSRQGVGANVLTF.

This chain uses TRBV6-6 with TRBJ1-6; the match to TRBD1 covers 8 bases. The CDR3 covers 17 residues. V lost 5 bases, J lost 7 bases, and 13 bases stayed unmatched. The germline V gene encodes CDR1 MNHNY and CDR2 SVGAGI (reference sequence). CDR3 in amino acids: CASSPTGQGLANSPLHF. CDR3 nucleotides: TGTGCCAGCAGTCCCACCGGACAGGGTCTAGCGAATTCACCCCTCCACTTT.

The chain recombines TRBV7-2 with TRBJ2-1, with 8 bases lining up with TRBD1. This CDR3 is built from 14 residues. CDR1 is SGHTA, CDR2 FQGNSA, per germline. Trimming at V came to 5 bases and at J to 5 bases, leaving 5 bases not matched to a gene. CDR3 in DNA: TGTGCCAGCAGCCGGGACAGGTTCGACAATGAGCAGTTCTTC. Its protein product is CASSRDRFDNEQFF.

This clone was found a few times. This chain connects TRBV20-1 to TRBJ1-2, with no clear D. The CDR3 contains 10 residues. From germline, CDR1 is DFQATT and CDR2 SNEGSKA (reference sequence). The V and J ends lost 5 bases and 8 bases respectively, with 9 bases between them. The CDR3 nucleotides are TGCAGTGCTTCCGACATAGGCTACACCTTC. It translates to CSASDIGYTF.

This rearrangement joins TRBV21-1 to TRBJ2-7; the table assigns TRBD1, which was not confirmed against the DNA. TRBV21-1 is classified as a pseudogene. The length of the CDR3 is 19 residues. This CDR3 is CASSKEGILQATMPYEQYF. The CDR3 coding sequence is TGTGCCAGCAGCAAAGAAGGGATACTACAGGCAACTATGCCCTACGAGCAGTACTTC.

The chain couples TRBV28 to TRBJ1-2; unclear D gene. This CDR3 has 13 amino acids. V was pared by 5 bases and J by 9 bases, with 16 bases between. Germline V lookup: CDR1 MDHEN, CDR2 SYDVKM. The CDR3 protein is CASSPRSIERYTF. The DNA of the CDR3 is TGTGCCAGCAGTCCCCGGTCTATTGAACGCTACACCTTC.

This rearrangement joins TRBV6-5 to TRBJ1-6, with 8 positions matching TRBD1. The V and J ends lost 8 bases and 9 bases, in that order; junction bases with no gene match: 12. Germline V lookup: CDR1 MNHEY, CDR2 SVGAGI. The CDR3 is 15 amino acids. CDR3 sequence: CASVSRSRGPSPLHF. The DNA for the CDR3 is TGTGCCAGCGTGTCGAGAAGCAGGGGGCCTTCACCCCTCCACTTT.

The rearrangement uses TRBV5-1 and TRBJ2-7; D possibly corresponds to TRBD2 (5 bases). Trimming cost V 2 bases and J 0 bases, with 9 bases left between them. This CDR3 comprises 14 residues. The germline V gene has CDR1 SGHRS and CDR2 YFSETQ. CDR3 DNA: TGCGCCAGCAGCTTAGCTAGCAGCTCCTACGAGCAGTACTTC. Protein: CASSLASSSYEQYF.

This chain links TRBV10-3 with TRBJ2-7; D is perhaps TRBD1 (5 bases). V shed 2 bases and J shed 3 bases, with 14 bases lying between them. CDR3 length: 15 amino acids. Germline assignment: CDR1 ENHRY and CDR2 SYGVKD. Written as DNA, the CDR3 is TGTGCCATCAGTGAGCCGACAGCGCCTTTCTACGAGCAGTACTTC. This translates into CAISEPTAPFYEQYF.

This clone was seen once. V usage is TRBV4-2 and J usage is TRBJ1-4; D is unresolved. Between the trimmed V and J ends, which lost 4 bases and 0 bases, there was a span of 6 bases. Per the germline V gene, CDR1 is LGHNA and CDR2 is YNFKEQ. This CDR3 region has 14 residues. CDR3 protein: CASSPFATNEKLFF. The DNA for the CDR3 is TGTGCCAGCAGCCCCTTTGCAACTAATGAAAAACTGTTTTTT.

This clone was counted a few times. The CDR3 bases are TGTGCCAGCAGTTACGGAGGGGGGGCTGAGCAGTACTTC. Encoded protein: CASSYGGGAEQYF. The chain has TRBV6-5 and TRBJ2-7; a weak D match, TRBD2 (7 bases). V lost 2 bases, J lost 7 bases, and 12 bases lay in between. Germline CDR1 reads MNHEY; CDR2 reads SVGAGI. CDR3 length equals 13 residues.

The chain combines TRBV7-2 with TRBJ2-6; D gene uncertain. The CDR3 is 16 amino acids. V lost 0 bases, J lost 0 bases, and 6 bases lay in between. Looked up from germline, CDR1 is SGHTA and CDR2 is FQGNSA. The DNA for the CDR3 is TGTGCCAGCAGCTTAGCGTCGAGCTCTGGGGCCAACGTCCTGACTTTC. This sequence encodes CASSLASSSGANVLTF.

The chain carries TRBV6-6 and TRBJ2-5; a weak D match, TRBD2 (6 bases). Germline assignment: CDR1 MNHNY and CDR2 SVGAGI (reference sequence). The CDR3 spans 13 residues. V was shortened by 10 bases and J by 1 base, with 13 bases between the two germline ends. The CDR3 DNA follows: TGTGCCACCAGGCTGGGAGGCCAAGAGACCCAGTACTTC. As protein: CATRLGGQETQYF.

Written as DNA, the CDR3 is TGTGCCAGCAGCTTGCTCGACGGGAGGGCCCGGAATGAGCAGTTCTTC. Protein: CASSLLDGRARNEQFF. J is TRBJ2-1 and V is TRBV5-5; 8 bases are a match to TRBD2. J gave up 7 bases and V 1 base, and 10 bases lay outside the gene matches. CDR3 length: 16 residues. Germline-derived CDR1 and CDR2 are SGHKS and YYEKEE (reference sequence).

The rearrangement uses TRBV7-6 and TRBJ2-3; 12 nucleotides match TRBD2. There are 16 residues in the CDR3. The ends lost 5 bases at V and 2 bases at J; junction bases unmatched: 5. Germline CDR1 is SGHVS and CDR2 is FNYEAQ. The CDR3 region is CASSPTSGGNTDTQYF. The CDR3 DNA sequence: TGTGCCAGCAGCCCAACTAGCGGGGGGAACACAGATACGCAGTATTTT.

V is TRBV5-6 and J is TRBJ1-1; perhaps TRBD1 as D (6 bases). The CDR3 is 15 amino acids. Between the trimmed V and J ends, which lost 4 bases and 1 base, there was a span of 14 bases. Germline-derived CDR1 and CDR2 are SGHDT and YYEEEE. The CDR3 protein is CASSAPTGRNTEAFF. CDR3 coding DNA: TGTGCCAGCAGCGCGCCGACAGGTAGGAACACTGAAGCTTTCTTT.